The rows below give T cell receptor beta chains drawn from one sample of a study of T cell responses to AZD1222 COVID-19 vaccine. Only in-frame clones appear in the TCRdb table, and some are missing; sequencing was by immunoSEQ multiplex PCR. The repertoire includes tens of thousands of clones, 88% of them detected once, and 12% sits in the top ten. The sample here was peripheral blood, taken 28 days after the second AZD1222 dose. These receptors were obtained from an adult who received the AZD1222 COVID-19 vaccine. CDR3s include the opening cysteine and the closing phenylalanine or tryptophan. A D gene is named only where the DNA matches it firmly.

v_call: TRBV7-2
j_call: TRBJ2-5
d_call: TRBD2
cdr3_nt: TGTGCCAGCAGCTTACACCCGGGACTAGCGTCGGAGACCCAGTACTTC
cdr3_aa: CASSLHPGLASETQYF

v_call: TRBV4-3
j_call: TRBJ1-1
d_call: .
cdr3_nt: TGCGCCAGCAGCCATTCCCCAGGCCAGGGGAGGAACACTGAAGCTTTCTTT
cdr3_aa: CASSHSPGQGRNTEAFF

v_call: TRBV15
j_call: TRBJ2-5
d_call: .
cdr3_nt: TGTGCCACCAGCAGAGTTTTGACGGCGTTGGGGGAGACCCAGTACTTC
cdr3_aa: CATSRVLTALGETQYF

v_call: TRBV27
j_call: TRBJ2-1
d_call: .
cdr3_nt: TGTGCCAGCAGGCCCTCCGTGTCGAAGGGGGGTGGTCTCTACAATGAGCAGTTCTTC
cdr3_aa: CASRPSVSKGGGLYNEQFF

v_call: TRBV27
j_call: TRBJ1-6
d_call: .
cdr3_nt: TGTGCCAGCAGTTTAGACCCCCGGCCAGGAGCCTATAATTCACCCCTCCACTTT
cdr3_aa: CASSLDPRPGAYNSPLHF

v_call: TRBV2
j_call: TRBJ2-5
d_call: TRBD1
cdr3_nt: TGTGCCAGCAGTGCCCAGACAGGGGAAGAGACCCAGTACTTC
cdr3_aa: CASSAQTGEETQYF

v_call: TRBV9
j_call: TRBJ1-5
d_call: .
cdr3_nt: TGTGCCAGCAGCGTAGAGGGGGGAGCCCAGCATTTT
cdr3_aa: CASSVEGGAQHF

v_call: TRBV3-1/TRBV3-2
j_call: TRBJ2-6
d_call: .
cdr3_nt: TGTGCCAGCAGCCAAGTAAGCGGGTTCGGGGCCAACGTCCTGACTTTC
cdr3_aa: CASSQVSGFGANVLTF

v_call: TRBV7-9
j_call: TRBJ1-6
d_call: .
cdr3_nt: TGTGCCAGCAGCTTAGTTCCAAGTAGGGACGGTACCTATAATTCACCCCTCCACTTT
cdr3_aa: CASSLVPSRDGTYNSPLHF

v_call: TRBV28
j_call: TRBJ2-7
d_call: .
cdr3_nt: TGTGCCAGCAGTACCGCGGCAGAGCAGTACTTC
cdr3_aa: CASSTAAEQYF

v_call: TRBV5-4
j_call: TRBJ1-1
d_call: .
cdr3_nt: TGTGCCAGCAGCCCTACCAACAGGGAAGGGAACACTGAAGCTTTCTTT
cdr3_aa: CASSPTNREGNTEAFF

v_call: TRBV11-2
j_call: TRBJ1-5
d_call: .
cdr3_nt: TGTGCCAGCAGCTCGGGACACAGCAATCAGCCCCAGCATTTT
cdr3_aa: CASSSGHSNQPQHF

v_call: TRBV30
j_call: TRBJ1-2
d_call: .
cdr3_nt: TGTGCCTGGAGTCCGGGAAGGGGAAACTATGGCTACACCTTC
cdr3_aa: CAWSPGRGNYGYTF